The entry that follows covers one T cell receptor beta chain sequence. This entry belongs to a study of blood T cell repertoires in COVID-19. Per germline, CDR1 LGHDT and CDR2 YNNKEL (reference sequence). The CDR3 is 17 amino acids. V was clipped by 1 base and J by 1 base; unmatched bases: 7. This table comes from immunoSEQ multiplex PCR, and its TCRdb copy is limited to in-frame clones, with some not included. The table records tens of thousands of clones, 85% to 90% of them present only once. This chain links TRBV3-1 (or the pseudogene TRBV3-2) with TRBJ2-3, with 8 bases lining up with TRBD1. The clonotype originates from a woman aged 80 or over with active COVID-19. The sequencing input was peripheral blood. CDR3 loop: CASSQGLQGVGTDTQYF. The CDR3 region has the DNA TGTGCCAGCAGCCAAGGCCTACAGGGGGTCGGCACAGATACGCAGTATTTT.